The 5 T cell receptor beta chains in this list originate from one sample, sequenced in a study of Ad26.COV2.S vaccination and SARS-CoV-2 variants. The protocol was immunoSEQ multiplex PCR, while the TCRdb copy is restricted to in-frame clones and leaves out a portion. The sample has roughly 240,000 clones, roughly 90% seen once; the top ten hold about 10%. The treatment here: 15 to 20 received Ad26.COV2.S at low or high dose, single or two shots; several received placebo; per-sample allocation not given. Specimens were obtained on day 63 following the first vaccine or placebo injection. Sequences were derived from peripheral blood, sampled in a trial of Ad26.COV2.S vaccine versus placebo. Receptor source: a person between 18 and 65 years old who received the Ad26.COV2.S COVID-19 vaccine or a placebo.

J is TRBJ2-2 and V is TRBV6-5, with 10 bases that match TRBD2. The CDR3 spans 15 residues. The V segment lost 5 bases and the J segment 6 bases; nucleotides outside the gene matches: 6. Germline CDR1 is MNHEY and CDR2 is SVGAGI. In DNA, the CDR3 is TGTGCCAGCAGTCGACTAGCGGGCTGGGCCGGGGAGCTGTTTTTT. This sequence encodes CASSRLAGWAGELFF.

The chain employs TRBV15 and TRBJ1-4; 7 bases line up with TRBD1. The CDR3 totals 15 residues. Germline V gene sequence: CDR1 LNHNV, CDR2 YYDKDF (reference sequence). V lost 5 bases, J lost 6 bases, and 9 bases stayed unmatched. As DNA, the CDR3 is TGTGCCACCAGCCCCCGACAGGGCCTCCATGAAAAACTGTTTTTT. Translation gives CATSPRQGLHEKLFF.

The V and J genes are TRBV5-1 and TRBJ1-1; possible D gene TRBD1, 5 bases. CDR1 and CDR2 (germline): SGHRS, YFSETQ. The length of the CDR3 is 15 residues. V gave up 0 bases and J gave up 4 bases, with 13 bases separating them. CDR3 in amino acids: CASSLGQGGGTEAFF. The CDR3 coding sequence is TGCGCCAGCAGCTTGGGCCAGGGAGGAGGCACTGAAGCTTTCTTT.

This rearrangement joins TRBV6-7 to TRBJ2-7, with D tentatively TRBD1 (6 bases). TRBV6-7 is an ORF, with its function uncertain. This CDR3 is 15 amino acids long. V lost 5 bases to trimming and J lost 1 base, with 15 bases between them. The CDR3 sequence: CASSPPGQSSYEQYF. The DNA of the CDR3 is TGTGCCAGCAGTCCTCCCGGACAGAGTTCCTACGAGCAGTACTTC.

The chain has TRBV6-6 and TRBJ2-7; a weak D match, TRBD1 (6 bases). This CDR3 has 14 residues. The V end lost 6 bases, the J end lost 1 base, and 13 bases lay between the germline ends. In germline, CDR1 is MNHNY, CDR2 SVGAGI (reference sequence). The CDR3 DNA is TGTGCCAGCAGGCTCGGGACAACTTCCTACGAGCAGTACTTC. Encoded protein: CASRLGTTSYEQYF.